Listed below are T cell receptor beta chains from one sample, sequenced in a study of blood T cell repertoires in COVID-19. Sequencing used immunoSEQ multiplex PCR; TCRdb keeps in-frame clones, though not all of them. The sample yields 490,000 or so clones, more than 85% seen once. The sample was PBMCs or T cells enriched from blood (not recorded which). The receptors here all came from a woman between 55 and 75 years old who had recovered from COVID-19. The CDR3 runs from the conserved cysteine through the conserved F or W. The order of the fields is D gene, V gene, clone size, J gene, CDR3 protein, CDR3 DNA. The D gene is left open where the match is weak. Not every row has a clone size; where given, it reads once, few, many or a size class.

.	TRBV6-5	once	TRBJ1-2	CASSYVAGVWGYTF	TGTGCCAGCAGTTACGTTGCAGGGGTGTGGGGCTACACCTTC
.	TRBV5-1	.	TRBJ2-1	CASSPGSGSSYNEQFF	TGCGCCAGCAGCCCAGGATCGGGAAGCTCCTACAATGAGCAGTTCTTC
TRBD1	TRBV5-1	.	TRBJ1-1	CASSFDRVTGTEAFF	TGCGCCAGCAGCTTTGACAGGGTCACGGGCACTGAAGCTTTCTTT
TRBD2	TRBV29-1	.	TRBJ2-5	CSVEVGGVETQYF	TGCAGCGTTGAAGTGGGAGGGGTGGAGACCCAGTACTTC
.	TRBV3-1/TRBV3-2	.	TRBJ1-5	CASSRSGGAGQPQHF	TGTGCCAGCAGCCGGTCCGGGGGGGCAGGACAGCCCCAGCATTTT
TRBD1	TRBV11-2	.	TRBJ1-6	CASSFLTGEYSPLHF	TGTGCCAGCAGCTTTTTAACAGGGGAATATTCACCCCTCCACTTT
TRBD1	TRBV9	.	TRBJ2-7	CASSAGQASYEQYF	TGTGCCAGCAGCGCGGGACAGGCCTCCTACGAGCAGTACTTC
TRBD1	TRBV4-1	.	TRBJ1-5	CASSQDSDRVRGSGNQPQHF	TGCGCCAGCAGCCAAGACTCGGACAGGGTGCGGGGTTCGGGCAATCAGCCCCAGCATTTT
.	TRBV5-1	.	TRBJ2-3	CASSSRGLWTDTQYF	TGCGCCAGCAGCTCGAGGGGGTTGTGGACAGATACGCAGTATTTT
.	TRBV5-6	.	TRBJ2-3	CASSLAGSTDTQYF	TGTGCCAGCAGCTTGGCCGGTAGCACAGATACGCAGTATTTT